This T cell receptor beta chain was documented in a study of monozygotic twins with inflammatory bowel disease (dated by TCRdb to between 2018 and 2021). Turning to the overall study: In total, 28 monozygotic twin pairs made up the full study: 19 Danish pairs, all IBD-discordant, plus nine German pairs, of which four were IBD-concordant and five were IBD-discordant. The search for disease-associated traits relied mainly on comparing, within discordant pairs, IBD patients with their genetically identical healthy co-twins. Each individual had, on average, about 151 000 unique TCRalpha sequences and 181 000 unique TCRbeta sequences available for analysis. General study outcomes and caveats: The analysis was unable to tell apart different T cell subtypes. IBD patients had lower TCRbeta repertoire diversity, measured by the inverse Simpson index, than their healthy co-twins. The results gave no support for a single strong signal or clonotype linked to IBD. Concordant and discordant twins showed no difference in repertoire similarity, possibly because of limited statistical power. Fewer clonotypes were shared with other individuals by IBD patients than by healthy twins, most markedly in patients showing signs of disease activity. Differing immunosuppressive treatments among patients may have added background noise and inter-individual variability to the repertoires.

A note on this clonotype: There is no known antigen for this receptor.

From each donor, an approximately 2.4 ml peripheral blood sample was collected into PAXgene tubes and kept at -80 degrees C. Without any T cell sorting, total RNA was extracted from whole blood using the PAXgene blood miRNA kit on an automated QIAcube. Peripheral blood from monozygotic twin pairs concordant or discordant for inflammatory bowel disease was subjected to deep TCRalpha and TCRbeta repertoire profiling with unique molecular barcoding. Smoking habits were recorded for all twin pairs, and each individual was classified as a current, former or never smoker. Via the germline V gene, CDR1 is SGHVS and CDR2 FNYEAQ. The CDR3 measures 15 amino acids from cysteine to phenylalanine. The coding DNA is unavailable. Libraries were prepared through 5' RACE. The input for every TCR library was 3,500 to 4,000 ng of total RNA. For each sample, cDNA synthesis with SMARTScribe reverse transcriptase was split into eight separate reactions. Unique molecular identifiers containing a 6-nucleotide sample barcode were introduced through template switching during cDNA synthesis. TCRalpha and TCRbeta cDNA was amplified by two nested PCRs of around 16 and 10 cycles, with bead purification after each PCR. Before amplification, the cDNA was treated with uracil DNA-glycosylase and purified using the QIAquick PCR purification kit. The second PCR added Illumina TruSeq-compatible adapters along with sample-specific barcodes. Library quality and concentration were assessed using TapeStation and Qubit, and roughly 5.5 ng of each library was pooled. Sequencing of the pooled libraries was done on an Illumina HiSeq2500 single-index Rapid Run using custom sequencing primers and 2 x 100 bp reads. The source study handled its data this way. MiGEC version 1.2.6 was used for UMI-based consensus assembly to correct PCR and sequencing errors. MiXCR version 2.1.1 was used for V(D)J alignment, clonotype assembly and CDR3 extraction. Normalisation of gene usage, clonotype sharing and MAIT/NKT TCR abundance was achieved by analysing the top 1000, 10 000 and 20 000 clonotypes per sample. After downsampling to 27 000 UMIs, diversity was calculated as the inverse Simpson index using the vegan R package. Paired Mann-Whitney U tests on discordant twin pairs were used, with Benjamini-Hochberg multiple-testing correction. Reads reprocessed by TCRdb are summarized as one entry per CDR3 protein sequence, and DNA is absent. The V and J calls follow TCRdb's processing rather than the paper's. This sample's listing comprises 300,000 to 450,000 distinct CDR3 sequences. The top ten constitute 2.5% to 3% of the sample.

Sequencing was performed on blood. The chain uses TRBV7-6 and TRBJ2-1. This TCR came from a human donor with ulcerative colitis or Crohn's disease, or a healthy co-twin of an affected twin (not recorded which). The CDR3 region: CASSLQGSSCNEQFF.